Shown below are 28 T cell receptor beta chains from a single sample sequenced in a study of blood T cells in healthy people across ages. For the second PCR, which ran for 7 to 11 cycles, a sample-barcoded 5' primer and a J-beta primer mix were used. From the 5' RACE reads, TCRdb called clonotypes with MiXCR, one entry per CDR3 protein. The sample has 800,000 or so distinct CDR3 sequences; about 45% are singletons. Sequencing used blood. These receptors all stem from a man aged 80 or over in good health.

V gene TRBV5-6 combines with J gene TRBJ2-1, with D maybe TRBD2 (6 bases). Per the germline V gene, CDR1 is SGHDT and CDR2 is YYEEEE. There are 18 residues in the CDR3. V shed 0 bases and J shed 3 bases, with 19 bases lying between them. CDR3 amino acids: CASSLGGPRGSIYNEQFF. CDR3 nucleotides: TGTGCCAGCAGCTTGGGAGGCCCGCGGGGAAGCATCTACAATGAGCAGTTCTTC.

J is TRBJ1-5 and V is TRBV5-5; 10 positions agree with TRBD1. V shed 3 bases, J shed 0 bases, and the junction held 6 bases outside the gene matches. This CDR3 region has 17 residues. CDR1 is SGHKS, CDR2 YYEKEE, per germline (reference sequence). CDR3: CASSSWTGGDSNQPQHF. In nucleotides, the CDR3 is TGTGCCAGCAGCTCCTGGACAGGGGGTGATAGCAATCAGCCCCAGCATTTT.

V and J are TRBV29-1 and TRBJ2-1; 8 nucleotides match TRBD2. The germline CDR1 and CDR2 sequences are SQVTM and ANQGSEA. CDR3 length equals 13 residues. V was pared by 4 bases and J by 7 bases, with 6 bases of the junction left unmatched. CDR3 bases: TGCAGCGTTGTGGTTCTAGCGGGTAATGAGCAGTTCTTC. Amino acid sequence: CSVVVLAGNEQFF.

The chain carries TRBV20-1 and TRBJ2-1; TRBD2 matches 8 bases. This CDR3 is built from 14 residues. V shed 3 bases, J shed 9 bases, and the junction held 10 bases outside the gene matches. Germline V lookup: CDR1 DFQATT, CDR2 SNEGSKA (reference sequence). The CDR3 spells CSARNWREVSEQFF. Here the CDR3 DNA reads TGCAGTGCTAGGAATTGGCGGGAGGTCAGTGAGCAGTTCTTC.

With regard to this clonotype: The conserved closing phenylalanine or tryptophan is absent in this CDR3, likely reflecting a read error. The CDR3 spells CASSFGVGSRGETQYL. CDR3 coding DNA: TGTGCCAGCAGCTTCGGTGTCGGCTCTAGGGGAGAGACCCAGTACTTG. The genes are TRBV7-9 and TRBJ2-5, with a tentative D call TRBD1 (5 bases). The germline gives CDR1 SEHNR, CDR2 FQNEAQ (reference sequence). V was trimmed by 3 bases and J by 4 bases, leaving 18 bases between them. The CDR3 covers 16 residues.

The gene calls are TRBV6-2 or TRBV6-3 and TRBJ2-7; 8 bases are a match to TRBD1. The CDR3 consists of 14 residues. Trimming took 6 bases from V and 0 from J; bases not matched to a gene: 4. CDR1 is MNHEY, CDR2 SVGEGT, per germline. CDR3 loop: CASRRDRNSYEQYF. As DNA, the CDR3 is TGTGCCAGCAGACGGGACAGGAACTCCTACGAGCAGTACTTC.

In this sample, this clonotype turned up a few times. The chain couples TRBV7-9 to TRBJ2-7; 9 nucleotides match TRBD1. The CDR3 has 16 amino acids. Germline CDR1 SEHNR, CDR2 FQNEAQ (reference sequence). V gave up 6 bases and J gave up 5 bases; unmatched junction bases: 14. The DNA for the CDR3 is TGTGCCAGCAGGACCGCCTCCGGGACAGGGATCCACGAGCAGTACTTC. It encodes CASRTASGTGIHEQYF.

The V gene is TRBV7-8, the J gene TRBJ2-2, with a weak D call TRBD2 (5 bases). The V and J ends lost 3 bases and 7 bases respectively, with 12 bases between them. The germline gives CDR1 SGHVS, CDR2 FQNEAQ. The CDR3 length is 14 residues. The CDR3 region is CASSFREPSGELFF. The CDR3 DNA reads as TGTGCCAGCAGCTTTAGGGAGCCTAGCGGGGAGCTGTTTTTT.

This clonotype was counted between two and nine times. The CDR3 protein is CASQGGLSTDTQYF. CDR3 coding DNA: TGTGCCAGCCAAGGGGGCCTCAGCACAGATACGCAGTATTTT. The chain links TRBV7-6 to TRBJ2-3; 7 nucleotides line up with TRBD1. The CDR3 has 14 amino acids. Germline CDR1 and CDR2: SGHVS and FNYEAQ. The V gene end was trimmed by 8 bases and the J gene end by 0 bases; junction bases not matched to a gene: 5.

This sequence joins TRBV20-1 and TRBJ2-5; no clear D gene. V lost 6 bases, J lost 0 bases, and 11 bases lay in between. Germline V gives CDR1 DFQATT, CDR2 SNEGSKA (reference sequence). The CDR3 sequence is 13 residues long. The CDR3 DNA sequence: TGCAGTGCCAGCCGGTTCGACCAAGAGACCCAGTACTTC. Encoded protein: CSASRFDQETQYF.

The rearrangement uses TRBV5-6 and TRBJ2-6; D gene uncertain. Deletions cut 3 bases from V and 0 bases from J, with 7 bases between. This CDR3 is 15 amino acids long. The germline V gene encodes CDR1 SGHDT and CDR2 YYEEEE. CDR3 sequence (DNA): TGTGCCAGCAGCTCCTCCCCCTCTGGGGCCAACGTCCTGACTTTC. This codes for CASSSSPSGANVLTF. Combining the CDR3 with reference TRBV5-6 and TRBJ2-6 gives the whole variable domain DAGVTQSPTHLIKTRGQQVTLRCSPKSGHDTVSWYQQALGQGPQFIFQYYEEEERQRGNFPDRFSGHQFPNYSSELNVNALLLGDSALYLCASSSSPSGANVLTFGAGSRLTVL.

The V gene is TRBV27, the J gene TRBJ1-2, with a tentative D call TRBD1 (5 bases). This CDR3 spans 14 amino acids. V was pared by 5 bases and J by 7 bases, with 17 bases between. Germline V gives CDR1 MNHEY, CDR2 SMNVEV (reference sequence). CDR3 protein: CASSRAQGLGGYTF. The CDR3 DNA reads as TGTGCCAGCAGTCGGGCCCAGGGCTTAGGTGGCTACACCTTC.

The genes are TRBV5-5 and TRBJ2-6; 7 bases match TRBD1. V trimming: 4 bases; J trimming: 3 bases; junction bases outside the gene matches: 4. Germline V gives CDR1 SGHKS, CDR2 YYEKEE (reference sequence). This CDR3 region has 15 residues. DNA of the CDR3: TGTGCCAGCAGCCGTACAGGGGATGGGGCCAACGTCCTGACTTTC. Its protein product is CASSRTGDGANVLTF.

The chain is built from TRBV12-3 or TRBV12-4 and TRBJ2-1, with D possibly TRBD1 on 5 matching bases. This CDR3 comprises 13 residues. Trimming cost V 7 bases and J 7 bases, with 14 bases left between them. The CDR3 loop reads CASTWGLLNEQFF. The CDR3, as DNA: TGTGCCAGCACATGGGGCCTTTTAAATGAGCAGTTCTTC.

This clonotype appeared a few times. The V call is TRBV6-1, the J call TRBJ2-3; D uncertain. Between the trimmed V and J ends, which lost 8 bases and 6 bases, there was a span of 9 bases. Germline loops: CDR1 MNHNS, CDR2 SASEGT. This CDR3 spans 11 amino acids. CDR3 amino acids: CASEAEDTQYF. The CDR3 bases are TGTGCCAGCGAGGCTGAGGATACGCAGTATTTT.

V is TRBV28 and J is TRBJ2-1; TRBD2 agrees at 8 bases. The trim removed 6 bases at V and 8 bases at J, leaving 12 bases unmatched. Per germline, CDR1 MDHEN and CDR2 SYDVKM. This CDR3 comprises 15 residues. Here the CDR3 reads CASSSSGSRIYEQFF. Written as DNA, the CDR3 is TGTGCCAGCAGCTCAAGCGGGAGTAGGATCTATGAGCAGTTCTTC.

This chain links TRBV30 with TRBJ1-1; D ambiguous. This CDR3 has 13 residues. CDR1 GTSNPN and CDR2 SVGIG come from the germline V gene (reference sequence). V shed 1 base and J shed 6 bases, with 12 bases lying between them. In DNA form, the CDR3 reads TGTGCCTGGAGTGAGCCGCTCACCGCTGAAGCTTTCTTT. It encodes CAWSEPLTAEAFF.

This clonotype was seen more than once but under ten times. The rearrangement joins TRBV5-1 to TRBJ2-3; D unclear. Germline CDR1 SGHRS, CDR2 YFSETQ. The CDR3 covers 15 residues. Between the trimmed V and J ends, which lost 4 bases and 0 bases, there was a span of 12 bases. CDR3 sequence: CASSPLAVSTDTQYF. CDR3 nucleotides: TGCGCCAGCAGCCCCTTAGCAGTTAGCACAGATACGCAGTATTTT. The full variable domain, its missing parts supplied by reference TRBV5-1 and TRBJ2-3, is KAGVTQTPRYLIKTRGQQVTLSCSPISGHRSVSWYQQTPGQGLQFLFEYFSETQRNKGNFPGRFSGRQFSNSRSEMNVSTLELGDSALYLCASSPLAVSTDTQYFGPGTRLTVL.

In its sample, this clonotype was seen many times. The chain has TRBV20-1 and TRBJ2-4; the match to TRBD1 covers 9 bases. Looked up from germline, CDR1 is DFQATT and CDR2 is SNEGSKA (reference sequence). The length of the CDR3 is 14 residues. The CDR3 loop is CLGKQGAEGNIQYF. DNA for the CDR3: TGCCTCGGAAAACAGGGGGCGGAAGGAAACATTCAGTACTTC.

The CDR3 protein is CASSAGLTRTEAFF. Written as DNA, the CDR3 is TGTGCCAGCAGCGCGGGACTCACTCGGACTGAAGCTTTCTTT. The V gene is TRBV3-1, the J gene TRBJ1-1; the D gene is possibly TRBD1 (5 bases). V was cut by 5 bases and J by 5 bases, with 15 bases left in between. The CDR3 has 14 amino acids. Germline V gives CDR1 LGHDT, CDR2 YNNKEL (reference sequence). Together with reference TRBV3-1 and TRBJ1-1, the CDR3 gives the full variable domain: DTAVSQTPKYLVTQMGNDKSIKCEQNLGHDTMYWYKQDSKKFLKIMFSYNNKELIINETVPNRFSPKSPDKAHLNLHINSLELGDSAVYFCASSAGLTRTEAFFGQGTRLTVV.

The chain links TRBV3-1 to TRBJ2-7; TRBD2 aligns across 7 bases. V was pared by 10 bases and J by 2 bases, with 2 bases of the junction left unmatched. CDR3 size: 11 residues. Per the germline V gene, CDR1 is LGHDT and CDR2 is YNNKEL (reference sequence). The CDR3 region is CATGTTYEQYF. In DNA, the CDR3 is TGTGCCACCGGGACTACCTACGAGCAGTACTTC.

V usage is TRBV6-1 and J usage is TRBJ1-5; D gene uncertain. V gave up 5 bases and J gave up 8 bases, with 16 bases separating them. The CDR3 runs 14 residues. Germline CDR1 reads MNHNS; CDR2 reads SASEGT. The CDR3, as DNA: TGTGCCAGCAGTAGACGTAAGGATGGGGAGCCCCAGCATTTT. It specifies CASSRRKDGEPQHF.

The chain carries TRBV5-1 and TRBJ2-3; 8 bases map to TRBD1. This CDR3 is 15 amino acids long. Germline values: CDR1 SGHRS, CDR2 YFSETQ. The V gene end was trimmed by 3 bases and the J gene end by 0 bases; junction bases not matched to a gene: 3. The CDR3 loop is CASSWTGISTDTQYF. Here the CDR3 DNA reads TGCGCCAGCAGCTGGACAGGGATCAGCACAGATACGCAGTATTTT.

About this clonotype: Mismatch with germline at one junction end may stem from a read error. The J gene is TRBJ2-7, the V gene TRBV28, with D perhaps matching TRBD2 (5 bases). CDR3 length: 14 residues. The germline CDR1 and CDR2 sequences are MDHEN and SYDVKM. CDR3 in DNA: TGTGCCAGCAAGATTGAGACGGGAACCTACGAGCGGTACTTC. Translated, it gives CASKIETGTYERYF. The full variable domain, completed using reference TRBV28 and TRBJ2-7, is DVKVTQSSRYLVKRTGEKVFLECVQDMDHENMFWYRQDPGLGLRLIYFSYDVKMKEKGDIPEGYSVSREKKERFSLILESASTNQTSMYLCASKIETGTYERYFGPGTRLTVT.

The genes are TRBV6-2 or TRBV6-3 and TRBJ2-1, with D possibly matching TRBD2 (6 bases). Germline V gives CDR1 MNHEY, CDR2 SVGEGT. This CDR3 contains 13 residues. Between the trimmed V and J ends, which lost 8 bases and 5 bases, there was a span of 13 bases. The CDR3 protein is CASLGERDNEQFF. Here the CDR3 DNA reads TGTGCCAGCTTAGGAGAGCGGGACAATGAGCAGTTCTTC.

To note about this clonotype: This may arise from a read error, as a much more abundant clone is one base away. The gene calls are TRBV20-1 and TRBJ2-3; possible D gene TRBD2, 6 bases. CDR1 and CDR2 (germline): DFQATT, SNEGSKA (reference sequence). The CDR3 covers 14 residues. Trimming pared 6 bases from V and 4 bases from J, leaving 17 bases between. The chain's CDR3 is CSAPRQASADTQYF. The CDR3 region has the DNA TGCAGTGCCCCGAGGCAGGCTAGCGCAGATACGCAGTATTTT.

The genes are TRBV7-2 and TRBJ2-3, with D maybe TRBD1 (6 bases). This CDR3 is built from 13 residues. The V end lost 0 bases, the J end lost 6 bases, and 7 bases lay between the germline ends. Germline V lookup: CDR1 SGHTA, CDR2 FQGNSA. CDR3 sequence reads: CASSLATGDTQYF. The CDR3 nucleotides read TGTGCCAGCAGCTTAGCAACAGGGGATACGCAGTATTTT.

The chain recombines TRBV29-1 with TRBJ2-5; unclear D gene. Trimming pared 1 base from V and 7 bases from J, leaving 19 bases between. This CDR3 region has 15 residues. Germline V gives CDR1 SQVTM, CDR2 ANQGSEA. In nucleotides, the CDR3 is TGCAGCGTTGAAGTCGGTAGCTTGGAAAGGAGGACCCAGTACTTC. Amino acids: CSVEVGSLERRTQYF.